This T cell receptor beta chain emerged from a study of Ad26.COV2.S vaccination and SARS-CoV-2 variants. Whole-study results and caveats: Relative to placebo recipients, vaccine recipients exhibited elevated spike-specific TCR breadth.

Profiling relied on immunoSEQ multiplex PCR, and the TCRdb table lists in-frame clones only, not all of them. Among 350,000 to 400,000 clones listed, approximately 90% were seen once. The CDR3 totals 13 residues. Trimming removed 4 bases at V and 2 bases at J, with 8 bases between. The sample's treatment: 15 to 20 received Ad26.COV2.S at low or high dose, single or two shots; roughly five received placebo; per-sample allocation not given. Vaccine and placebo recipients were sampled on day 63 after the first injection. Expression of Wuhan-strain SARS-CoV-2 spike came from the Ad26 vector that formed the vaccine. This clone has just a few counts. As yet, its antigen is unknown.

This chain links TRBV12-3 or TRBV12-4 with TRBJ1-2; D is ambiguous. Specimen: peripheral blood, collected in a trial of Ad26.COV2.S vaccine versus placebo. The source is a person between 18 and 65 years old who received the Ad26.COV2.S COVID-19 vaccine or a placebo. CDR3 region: CASSYGRNYGYTF. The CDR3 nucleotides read TGTGCCAGCAGTTACGGGAGAAACTATGGCTACACCTTC.